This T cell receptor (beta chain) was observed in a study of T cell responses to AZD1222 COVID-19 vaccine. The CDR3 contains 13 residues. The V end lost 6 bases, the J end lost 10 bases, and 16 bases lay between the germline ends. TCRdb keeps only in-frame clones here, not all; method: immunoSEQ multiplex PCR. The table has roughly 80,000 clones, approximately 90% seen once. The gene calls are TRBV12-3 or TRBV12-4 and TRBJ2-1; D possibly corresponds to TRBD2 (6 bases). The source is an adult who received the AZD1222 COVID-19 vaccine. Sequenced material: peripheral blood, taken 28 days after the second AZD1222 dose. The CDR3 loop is CASSQGTFGEQFF. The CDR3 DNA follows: TGTGCCAGCAGCCAAGGGACTTTCGGCGAGCAGTTCTTC.